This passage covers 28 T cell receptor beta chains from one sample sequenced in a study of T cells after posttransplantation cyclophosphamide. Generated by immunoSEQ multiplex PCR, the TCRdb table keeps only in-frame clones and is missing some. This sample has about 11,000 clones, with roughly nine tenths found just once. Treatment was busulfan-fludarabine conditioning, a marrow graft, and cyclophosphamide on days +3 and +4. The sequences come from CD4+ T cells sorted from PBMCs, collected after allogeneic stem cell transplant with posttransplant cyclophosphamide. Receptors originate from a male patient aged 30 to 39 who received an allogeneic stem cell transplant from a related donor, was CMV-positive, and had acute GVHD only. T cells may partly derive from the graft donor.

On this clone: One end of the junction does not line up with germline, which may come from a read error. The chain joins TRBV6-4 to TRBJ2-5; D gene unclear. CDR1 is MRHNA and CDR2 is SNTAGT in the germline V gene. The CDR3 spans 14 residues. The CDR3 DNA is TGTGCCGGCAGTGACAATAGCTGCCAAGAGACCCAGTACTTC. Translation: CAGSDNSCQETQYF.

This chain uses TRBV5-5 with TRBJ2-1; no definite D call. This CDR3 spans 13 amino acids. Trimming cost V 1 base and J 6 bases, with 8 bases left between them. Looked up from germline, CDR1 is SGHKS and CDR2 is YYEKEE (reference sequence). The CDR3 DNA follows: TGTGCCAGCAGCTTGCCCTATGGCAATGAGCAGTTCTTC. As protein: CASSLPYGNEQFF. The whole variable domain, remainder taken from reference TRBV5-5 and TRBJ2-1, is DAGVTQSPTHLIKTRGQQVTLRCSPISGHKSVSWYQQVLGQGPQFIFQYYEKEERGRGNFPDRFSARQFPNYSSELNVNALLLGDSALYLCASSLPYGNEQFFGPGTRLTVL.

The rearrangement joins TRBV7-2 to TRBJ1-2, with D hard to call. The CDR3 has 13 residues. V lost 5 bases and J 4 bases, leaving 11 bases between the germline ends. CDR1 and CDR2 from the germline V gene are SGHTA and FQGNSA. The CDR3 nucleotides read TGTGCCAGCAGCCCGGGAGGGCGCTATGGCTACACCTTC. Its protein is CASSPGGRYGYTF.

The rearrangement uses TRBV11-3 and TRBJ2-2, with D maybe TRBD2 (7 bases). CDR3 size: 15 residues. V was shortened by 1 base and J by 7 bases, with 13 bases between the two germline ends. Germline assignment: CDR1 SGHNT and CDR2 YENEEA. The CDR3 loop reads CASSLGAGADGELFF. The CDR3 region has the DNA TGTGCCAGCAGCTTAGGGGCGGGGGCAGACGGGGAGCTGTTTTTT. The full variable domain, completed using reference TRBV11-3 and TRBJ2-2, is EAGVVQSPRYKIIEKKQPVAFWCNPISGHNTLYWYLQNLGQGPELLIRYENEEAVDDSQLPKDRFSAERLKGVDSTLKIQPAELGDSAVYLCASSLGAGADGELFFGEGSRLTVL.

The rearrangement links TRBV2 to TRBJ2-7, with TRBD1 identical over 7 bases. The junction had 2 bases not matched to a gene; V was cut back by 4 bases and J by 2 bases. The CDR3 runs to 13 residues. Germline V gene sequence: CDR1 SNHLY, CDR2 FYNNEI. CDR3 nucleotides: TGTGCCAGCAGTGCAGGGGGTCCCTACGAGCAGTACTTC. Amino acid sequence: CASSAGGPYEQYF.

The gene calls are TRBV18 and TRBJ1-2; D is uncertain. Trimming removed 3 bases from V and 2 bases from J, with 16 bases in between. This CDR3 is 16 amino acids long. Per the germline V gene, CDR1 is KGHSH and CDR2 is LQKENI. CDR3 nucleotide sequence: TGTGCCAGCTCACCCGAGGTGAGGGTCGGGAACTATGGCTACACCTTC. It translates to CASSPEVRVGNYGYTF.

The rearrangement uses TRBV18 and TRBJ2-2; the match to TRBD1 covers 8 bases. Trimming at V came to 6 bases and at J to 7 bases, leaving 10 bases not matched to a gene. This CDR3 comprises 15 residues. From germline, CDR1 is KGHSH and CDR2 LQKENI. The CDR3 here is CASSLRTGGNGELFF. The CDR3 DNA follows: TGTGCCAGCTCCCTTCGAACAGGGGGAAACGGGGAGCTGTTTTTT.

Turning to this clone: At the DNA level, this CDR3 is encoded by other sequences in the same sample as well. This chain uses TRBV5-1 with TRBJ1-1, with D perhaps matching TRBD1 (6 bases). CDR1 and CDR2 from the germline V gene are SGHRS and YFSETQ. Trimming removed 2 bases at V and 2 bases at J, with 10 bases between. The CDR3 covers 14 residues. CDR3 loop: CASSLTGTNTEAFF. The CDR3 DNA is TGCGCCAGCAGCTTAACGGGGACAAACACTGAAGCTTTCTTT.

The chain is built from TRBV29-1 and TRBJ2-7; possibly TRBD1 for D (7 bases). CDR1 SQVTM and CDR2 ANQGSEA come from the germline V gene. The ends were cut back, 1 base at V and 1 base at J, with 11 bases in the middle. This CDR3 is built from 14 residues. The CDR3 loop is CSVEVQGGSYEQYF. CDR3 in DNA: TGCAGCGTTGAAGTTCAGGGGGGTTCCTACGAGCAGTACTTC.

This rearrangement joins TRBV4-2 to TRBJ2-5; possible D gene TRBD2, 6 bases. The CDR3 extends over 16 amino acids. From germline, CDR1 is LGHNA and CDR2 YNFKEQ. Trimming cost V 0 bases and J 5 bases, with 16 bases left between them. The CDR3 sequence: CASSQEGGAGLETQYF. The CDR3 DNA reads TGTGCCAGCAGCCAAGAGGGTGGGGCGGGGTTGGAGACCCAGTACTTC.

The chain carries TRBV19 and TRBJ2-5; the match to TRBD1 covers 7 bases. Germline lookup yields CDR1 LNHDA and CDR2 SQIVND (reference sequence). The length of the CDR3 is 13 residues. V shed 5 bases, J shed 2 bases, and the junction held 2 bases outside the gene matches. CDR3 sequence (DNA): TGTGCCAGTAGTCAGGGACAGCAAGAGACCCAGTACTTC. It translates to CASSQGQQETQYF.

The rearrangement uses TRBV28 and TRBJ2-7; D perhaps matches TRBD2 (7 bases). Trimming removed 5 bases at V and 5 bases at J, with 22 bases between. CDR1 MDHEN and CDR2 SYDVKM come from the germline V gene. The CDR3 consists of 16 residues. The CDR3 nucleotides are TGTGCCAGCAGTACTGCGTGGGAGGGGGTAGGCCACGAGCAGTACTTC. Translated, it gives CASSTAWEGVGHEQYF. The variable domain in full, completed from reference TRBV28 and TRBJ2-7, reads DVKVTQSSRYLVKRTGEKVFLECVQDMDHENMFWYRQDPGLGLRLIYFSYDVKMKEKGDIPEGYSVSREKKERFSLILESASTNQTSMYLCASSTAWEGVGHEQYFGPGTRLTVT.

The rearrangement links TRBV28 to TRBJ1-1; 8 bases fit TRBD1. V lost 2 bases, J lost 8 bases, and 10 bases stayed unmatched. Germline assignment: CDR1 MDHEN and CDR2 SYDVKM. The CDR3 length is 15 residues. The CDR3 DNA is TGTGCCAGCAGTTTAGTTGGCAGGGGGCTAGGGGAAGCTTTCTTT. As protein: CASSLVGRGLGEAFF.

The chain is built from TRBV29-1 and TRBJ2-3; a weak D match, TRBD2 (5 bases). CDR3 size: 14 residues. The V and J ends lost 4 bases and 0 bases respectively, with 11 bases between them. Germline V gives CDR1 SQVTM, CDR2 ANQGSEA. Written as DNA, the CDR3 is TGCAGCGTTGGACTATCCACTAGCACAGATACGCAGTATTTT. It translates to CSVGLSTSTDTQYF.

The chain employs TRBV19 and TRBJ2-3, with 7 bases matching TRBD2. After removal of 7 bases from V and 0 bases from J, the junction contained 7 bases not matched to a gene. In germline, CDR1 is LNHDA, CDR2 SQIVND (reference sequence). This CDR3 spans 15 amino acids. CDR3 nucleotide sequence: TGTGCCAGTACCACGAGCGGGGACAGCACAGATACGCAGTATTTT. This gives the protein CASTTSGDSTDTQYF.

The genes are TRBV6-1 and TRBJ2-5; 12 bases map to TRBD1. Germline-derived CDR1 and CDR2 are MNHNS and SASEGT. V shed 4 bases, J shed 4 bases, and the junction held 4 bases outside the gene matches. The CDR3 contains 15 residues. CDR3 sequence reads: CASSVGQGARETQYF. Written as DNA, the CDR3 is TGTGCCAGCAGTGTGGGACAGGGGGCGAGAGAGACCCAGTACTTC.

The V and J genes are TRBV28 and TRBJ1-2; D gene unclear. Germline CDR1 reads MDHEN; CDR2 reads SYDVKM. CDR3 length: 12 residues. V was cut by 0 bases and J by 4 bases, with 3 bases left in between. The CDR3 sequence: CASSLWRYGYTF. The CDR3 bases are TGTGCCAGCAGTTTATGGCGCTATGGCTACACCTTC.

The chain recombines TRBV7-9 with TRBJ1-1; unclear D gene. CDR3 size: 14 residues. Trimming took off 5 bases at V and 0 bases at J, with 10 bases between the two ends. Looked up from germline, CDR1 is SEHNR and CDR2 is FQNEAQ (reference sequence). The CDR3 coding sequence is TGTGCCAGCAGCCGAAGCGCCATGAACACTGAAGCTTTCTTT. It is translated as CASSRSAMNTEAFF.

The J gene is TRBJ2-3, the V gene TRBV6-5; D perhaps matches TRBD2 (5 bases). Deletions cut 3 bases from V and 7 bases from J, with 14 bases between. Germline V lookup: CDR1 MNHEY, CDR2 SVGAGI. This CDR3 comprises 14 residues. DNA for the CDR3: TGTGCCAGCAGTTATGGGTCCGCGGGTCATACGCAGTATTTT. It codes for CASSYGSAGHTQYF.

This chain's CDR3 is CASSLHRDQPQHF. The DNA of the CDR3 is TGTGCCAGCAGCTTACACAGGGATCAGCCCCAGCATTTT. J is TRBJ1-5 and V is TRBV7-9, with a possible D match to TRBD1 (6 bases). Per the germline V gene, CDR1 is SEHNR and CDR2 is FQNEAQ (reference sequence). The V end lost 2 bases, the J end lost 5 bases, and 7 bases lay between the germline ends. CDR3 length: 13 amino acids.

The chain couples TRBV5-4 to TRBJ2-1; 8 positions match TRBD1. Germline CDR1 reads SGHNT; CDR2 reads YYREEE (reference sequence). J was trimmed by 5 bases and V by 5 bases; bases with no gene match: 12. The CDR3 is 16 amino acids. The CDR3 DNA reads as TGTGCCAGCAGTTTCGGACAGGGTGCCCCACACAATGAGCAGTTCTTC. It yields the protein CASSFGQGAPHNEQFF.

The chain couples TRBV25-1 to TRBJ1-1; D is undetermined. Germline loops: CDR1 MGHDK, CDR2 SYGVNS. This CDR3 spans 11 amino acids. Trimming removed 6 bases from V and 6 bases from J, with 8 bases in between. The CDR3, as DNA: TGTGCCAGCAGGCAGGATGCTGAAGCTTTCTTT. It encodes CASRQDAEAFF.

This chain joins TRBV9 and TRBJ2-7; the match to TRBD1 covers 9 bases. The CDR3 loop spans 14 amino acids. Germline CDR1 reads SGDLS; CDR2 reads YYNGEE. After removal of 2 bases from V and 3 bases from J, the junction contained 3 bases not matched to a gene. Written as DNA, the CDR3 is TGTGCCAGCAGCGTCCGGGACAGGGACTACGAGCAGTACTTC. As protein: CASSVRDRDYEQYF.

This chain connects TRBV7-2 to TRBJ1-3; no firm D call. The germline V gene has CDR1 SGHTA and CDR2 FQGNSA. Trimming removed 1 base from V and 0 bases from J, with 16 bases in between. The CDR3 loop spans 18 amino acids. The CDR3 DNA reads TGTGCCAGCAGCTTAGTCCCACAGACAACTTACTCTGGAAACACCATATATTTT. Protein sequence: CASSLVPQTTYSGNTIYF.

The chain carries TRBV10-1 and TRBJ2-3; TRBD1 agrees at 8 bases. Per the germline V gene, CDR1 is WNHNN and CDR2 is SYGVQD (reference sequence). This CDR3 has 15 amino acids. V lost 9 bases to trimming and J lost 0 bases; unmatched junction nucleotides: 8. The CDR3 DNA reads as TGCGCCAGGCGGGGCAGGGGGCCGAGCACAGATACGCAGTATTTT. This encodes CARRGRGPSTDTQYF.

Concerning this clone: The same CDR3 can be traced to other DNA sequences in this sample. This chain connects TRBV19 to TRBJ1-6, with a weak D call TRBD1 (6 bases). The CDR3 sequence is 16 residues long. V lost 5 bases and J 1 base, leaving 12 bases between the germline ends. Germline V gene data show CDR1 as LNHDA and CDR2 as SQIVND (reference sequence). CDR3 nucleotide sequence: TGTGCCAGTAGTTCCAGGGGCGCATCCTATAATTCACCCCTCCACTTT. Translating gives CASSSRGASYNSPLHF.

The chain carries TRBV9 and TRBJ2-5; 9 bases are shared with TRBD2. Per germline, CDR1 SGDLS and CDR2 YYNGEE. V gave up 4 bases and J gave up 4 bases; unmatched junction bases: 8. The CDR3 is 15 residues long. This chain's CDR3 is CASSLTGTSLETQYF. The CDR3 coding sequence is TGTGCCAGCAGCCTTACCGGGACTAGCTTAGAGACCCAGTACTTC.

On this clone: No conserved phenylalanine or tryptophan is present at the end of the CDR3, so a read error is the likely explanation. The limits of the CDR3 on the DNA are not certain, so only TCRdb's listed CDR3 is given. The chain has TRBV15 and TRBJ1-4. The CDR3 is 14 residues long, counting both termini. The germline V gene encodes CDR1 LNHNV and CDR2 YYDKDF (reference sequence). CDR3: CATSRDGGVGFIFL.